These 3 T cell receptor beta chains originate from one sample sequenced in a study of T cell responses to AZD1222 COVID-19 vaccine. Method: immunoSEQ multiplex PCR; TCRdb's copy keeps in-frame clones and lacks some. Of about 110,000 clones listed, 70% to 90% were seen once; the top ten hold about 5%. The sample was peripheral blood, taken 28 days after the second AZD1222 dose. The receptors shown here come from an adult who received the AZD1222 COVID-19 vaccine.

This clone was counted a single time. This chain connects TRBV7-9 to TRBJ1-4, with 7 nucleotides matching TRBD1. V gave up 3 bases and J gave up 0 bases; unmatched junction bases: 10. The length of the CDR3 is 18 residues. In germline, CDR1 is SEHNR, CDR2 FQNEAQ (reference sequence). In DNA form, the CDR3 reads TGTGCCAGCAGCTTGGTCTCCGGGACAGCAGCAACTAATGAAAAACTGTTTTTT. Its protein is CASSLVSGTAATNEKLFF.

The rearrangement links TRBV18 to TRBJ2-3, with TRBD2 identical over 8 bases. Losses at the gene ends were 6 bases for V and 3 bases for J; bases not matched to a gene: 11. Germline V gives CDR1 KGHSH, CDR2 LQKENI. This CDR3 region has 16 residues. CDR3 nucleotide sequence: TGTGCCAGCTCTCGGACTAGCCCCACGCCGACAGATACGCAGTATTTT. It is translated as CASSRTSPTPTDTQYF.

V is TRBV9 and J is TRBJ2-1; TRBD1 or TRBD2 may be the D gene (6 bases each). V was cut by 3 bases and J by 0 bases, with 13 bases left in between. The germline gives CDR1 SGDLS, CDR2 YYNGEE. This CDR3 contains 16 residues. CDR3 in DNA: TGTGCCAGCAGCGGGGGGGCGTTTAGCTCCTACAATGAGCAGTTCTTC. This gives the protein CASSGGAFSSYNEQFF.